Presented here are 20 T cell receptor beta chains from one specimen sequenced in a study of blood T cell repertoires in COVID-19. The repertoire was sequenced with immunoSEQ multiplex PCR; TCRdb's copy has only in-frame clones and lacks some. The data show about 260,000 clones, around nine tenths seen once. The sequencing input was peripheral blood. The source is a woman aged 60-75 years with COVID-19, enrolled during active disease.

This chain joins TRBV5-1 and TRBJ2-7, with D possibly TRBD2 on 5 matching bases. With 2 bases removed from V and 1 base from J, the gap between germline ends came to 16 bases. Germline assignment: CDR1 SGHRS and CDR2 YFSETQ. The CDR3 runs 16 residues. The CDR3 reads CASSFLGSRGSYEQYF. For the CDR3, the DNA is TGCGCCAGCAGCTTTTTGGGCAGCAGAGGGTCCTACGAGCAGTACTTC.

The V call is TRBV18, the J call TRBJ2-7; D not resolved. V was pared by 3 bases and J by 1 base, with 13 bases between. The germline V gene encodes CDR1 KGHSH and CDR2 LQKENI. The CDR3 runs 15 residues. The CDR3 DNA reads as TGTGCCAGCTCACCTTTTTTTGAGGAATCCTACGAGCAGTACTTC. It is translated as CASSPFFEESYEQYF.

CDR3 sequence (DNA): TGTGCCAGCAGCTCCTCAGGGAACACTGAAGCTTTCTTT. It is translated as CASSSSGNTEAFF. The chain is built from TRBV11-2 and TRBJ1-1; the D is unclear. Between the trimmed V and J ends, which lost 4 bases and 1 base, there was a span of 7 bases. Looked up from germline, CDR1 is SGHAT and CDR2 is FQNNGV. This CDR3 is 13 amino acids long.

V gene TRBV27 combines with J gene TRBJ1-1; D is perhaps TRBD1 (5 bases). Trimming cost V 3 bases and J 5 bases, with 10 bases left between them. This CDR3 is built from 13 residues. Per the germline V gene, CDR1 is MNHEY and CDR2 is SMNVEV (reference sequence). CDR3 nucleotides: TGTGCCAGCAGTTTGCAGGGCAGGACTGAAGCTTTCTTT. Amino acid sequence: CASSLQGRTEAFF.

The chain recombines TRBV28 with TRBJ1-4; 8 bases line up with TRBD1. With V trimmed by 5 bases and J by 2 bases, 7 bases remained unmatched. Germline V CDR1 and CDR2: MDHEN, SYDVKM. The CDR3 totals 16 residues. The CDR3 reads CASSPRRQGTNEKLFF. In DNA, the CDR3 is TGTGCCAGCAGTCCCCGACGACAGGGGACTAATGAAAAACTGTTTTTT.

The chain links TRBV5-1 to TRBJ1-1; TRBD1 aligns across 8 bases. V gave up 6 bases and J gave up 1 base; unmatched junction bases: 8. Germline V gene sequence: CDR1 SGHRS, CDR2 YFSETQ. This CDR3 spans 15 amino acids. CDR3 in amino acids: CASTSGQEKNTEAFF. The CDR3 DNA sequence: TGCGCCAGCACCTCGGGACAGGAGAAGAACACTGAAGCTTTCTTT.

V gene TRBV3-1 (or the pseudogene TRBV3-2) combines with J gene TRBJ2-1, with 14 bases aligning to TRBD2. The CDR3 is 17 amino acids. The J segment lost 9 bases and the V segment lost 5 bases, leaving 12 bases of the junction unmatched. CDR1 and CDR2 (germline): LGHDT, YNNKEL (reference sequence). For the CDR3, the DNA is TGTGCCAGCAGCGCTAAAAAGGGACTAGCGGGAGTGTTTGAGCAGTTCTTC. This sequence encodes CASSAKKGLAGVFEQFF.

The chain has TRBV19 and TRBJ2-4; TRBD1 agrees at 9 bases. In germline, CDR1 is LNHDA, CDR2 SQIVND (reference sequence). With 3 bases clipped from V and 4 bases from J, the junction kept 4 bases outside the gene matches. The CDR3 runs 15 residues. The CDR3 region is CASSIWGTGKNIQYF. The CDR3 DNA reads as TGTGCCAGTAGTATTTGGGGGACAGGGAAAAACATTCAGTACTTC.

This chain links TRBV25-1 with TRBJ2-2, with TRBD2 as a possible D gene (5 bases). The V end lost 6 bases, the J end lost 4 bases, and 12 bases lay between the germline ends. The CDR3 loop spans 14 amino acids. Per the germline V gene, CDR1 is MGHDK and CDR2 is SYGVNS. CDR3 nucleotides: TGTGCCAGCAGCGAGGGTGGGGTCACCGGGGAGCTGTTTTTT. The encoded protein is CASSEGGVTGELFF. The complete variable domain, with remaining parts taken from reference TRBV25-1 and TRBJ2-2, reads EADIYQTPRYLVIGTGKKITLECSQTMGHDKMYWYQQDPGMELHLIHYSYGVNSTEKGDLSSESTVSRIRTEHFPLTLESARPSHTSQYLCASSEGGVTGELFFGEGSRLTVL.

This chain uses TRBV27 with TRBJ2-1; TRBD1 matches at 9 bases. The V segment lost 4 bases and the J segment 5 bases; nucleotides outside the gene matches: 6. Germline-derived CDR1 and CDR2 are MNHEY and SMNVEV (reference sequence). The CDR3 covers 15 residues. In DNA form, the CDR3 reads TGTGCCAGCAGTTGGGGGACAGGGCAAAACAATGAGCAGTTCTTC. Translated: CASSWGTGQNNEQFF.

As for this clone: Other DNA variants within this sample encode the same CDR3. This chain uses TRBV6-5 with TRBJ1-6; 8 bases are a match to TRBD1. With 6 bases clipped from V and 10 bases from J, the junction kept 8 bases outside the gene matches. This CDR3 comprises 14 residues. The germline V gene has CDR1 MNHEY and CDR2 SVGAGI. CDR3 amino acids: CASSQTGAGSPLHF. CDR3 DNA: TGTGCCAGCAGCCAGACAGGGGCAGGGTCACCCCTCCACTTT.

The chain carries TRBV7-2 and TRBJ1-1; D is unresolved. Trimming pared 5 bases from V and 8 bases from J, leaving 9 bases between. This CDR3 spans 11 amino acids. Germline V gene lookup returns CDR1 SGHTA and CDR2 FQGNSA. CDR3 nucleotide sequence: TGTGCCAGCAGCCCGACAATGGAAGCTTTCTTT. Translated: CASSPTMEAFF. The full variable domain, its missing parts supplied by reference TRBV7-2 and TRBJ1-1, is GAGVSQSPSNKVTEKGKDVELRCDPISGHTALYWYRQSLGQGLEFLIYFQGNSAPDKSGLPSDRFSAERTGGSVSTLTIQRTQQEDSAVYLCASSPTMEAFFGQGTRLTVV.

J is TRBJ1-2 and V is TRBV10-2; D not resolved. Germline values: CDR1 WSHSY, CDR2 SAAADI. V was clipped by 3 bases and J by 2 bases, with 16 bases between them. The CDR3 length is 16 residues. The CDR3 loop reads CASSEKDTILNYGYTF. The CDR3 coding sequence is TGCGCCAGCAGTGAAAAAGACACCATCCTAAACTATGGCTACACCTTC.

V usage is TRBV29-1 and J usage is TRBJ2-3; D may be TRBD1 (6 bases). The CDR3 loop spans 14 amino acids. Looked up from germline, CDR1 is SQVTM and CDR2 is ANQGSEA. V shed 7 bases and J shed 0 bases, with 14 bases lying between them. Here the CDR3 reads CSATGTTSTDTQYF. CDR3 DNA sequence: TGCAGCGCCACCGGGACAACAAGCACAGATACGCAGTATTTT.

The chain recombines TRBV5-1 with TRBJ1-1, with 7 bases fitting TRBD1. Germline CDR1 is SGHRS and CDR2 is YFSETQ. The CDR3 sequence is 18 residues long. With 4 bases clipped from V and 5 bases from J, the junction kept 20 bases outside the gene matches. Here the CDR3 reads CASSGDRAEDGKETEAFF. The DNA of the CDR3 is TGCGCCAGCAGCGGAGACAGGGCCGAGGACGGTAAAGAGACTGAAGCTTTCTTT. The variable domain in full, completed from reference TRBV5-1 and TRBJ1-1, reads KAGVTQTPRYLIKTRGQQVTLSCSPISGHRSVSWYQQTPGQGLQFLFEYFSETQRNKGNFPGRFSGRQFSNSRSEMNVSTLELGDSALYLCASSGDRAEDGKETEAFFGQGTRLTVV.

V is TRBV3-1 (or the pseudogene TRBV3-2) and J is TRBJ2-5, with TRBD2 matching over 10 bases. The CDR3 spans 17 residues. Per the germline V gene, CDR1 is LGHDT and CDR2 is YNNKEL (reference sequence). With 3 bases clipped from V and 5 bases from J, the junction kept 12 bases outside the gene matches. CDR3 sequence (DNA): TGTGCCAGCAGCCACGCCGGGGCTAGCGGGAGCGGGGAGACCCAGTACTTC. This translates into CASSHAGASGSGETQYF.

V usage is TRBV7-8 and J usage is TRBJ1-5; TRBD1 aligns across 7 bases. This CDR3 is built from 17 residues. Trimming took 5 bases from V and 6 from J; bases not matched to a gene: 16. The germline V gene has CDR1 SGHVS and CDR2 FQNEAQ. CDR3 DNA sequence: TGTGCCAGCAGCACCGACGGCACACAGGGGATCTCTCAGCCCCAGCATTTT. Amino acids: CASSTDGTQGISQPQHF.

The V gene is TRBV7-2, the J gene TRBJ2-1; 9 bases match TRBD2. V shed 2 bases, J shed 4 bases, and the junction held 12 bases outside the gene matches. CDR1 SGHTA and CDR2 FQGNSA come from the germline V gene. The CDR3 extends over 18 amino acids. CDR3 sequence reads: CASSLRASGTARYNEQFF. The CDR3 DNA is TGTGCCAGCAGCTTAAGGGCTAGCGGGACAGCGCGTTACAATGAGCAGTTCTTC.

J is TRBJ1-3 and V is TRBV18, with D perhaps TRBD1 (5 bases). Germline V gene data show CDR1 as KGHSH and CDR2 as LQKENI. V lost 1 base to trimming and J lost 3 bases, with 13 bases between them. The CDR3 has 16 residues. Here the CDR3 reads CASSPRQGGLGNTIYF. The CDR3 DNA sequence: TGTGCCAGCTCACCACGCCAGGGAGGACTTGGAAACACCATATATTTT.

CDR3 region: CATKDRFSYEQYF. CDR3 DNA: TGTGCCACCAAGGACAGGTTCTCCTACGAGCAGTACTTC. The gene calls are TRBV6-5 and TRBJ2-7; 7 bases are a match to TRBD1. CDR1 and CDR2 from the germline V gene are MNHEY and SVGAGI. J gave up 0 bases and V 10 bases, and 6 bases lay outside the gene matches. The CDR3 is 13 amino acids.